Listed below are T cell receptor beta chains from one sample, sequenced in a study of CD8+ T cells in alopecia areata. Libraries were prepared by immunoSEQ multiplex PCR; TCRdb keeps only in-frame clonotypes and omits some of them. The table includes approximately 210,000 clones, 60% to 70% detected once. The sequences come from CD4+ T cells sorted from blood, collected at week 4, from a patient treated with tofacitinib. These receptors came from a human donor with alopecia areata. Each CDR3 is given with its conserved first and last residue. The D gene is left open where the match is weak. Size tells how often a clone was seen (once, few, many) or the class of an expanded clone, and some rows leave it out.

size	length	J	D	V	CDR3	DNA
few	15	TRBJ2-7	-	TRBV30	CAWSGGRGLSYEQYF	TGTGCCTGGAGTGGAGGCAGGGGACTATCCTACGAGCAGTACTTC
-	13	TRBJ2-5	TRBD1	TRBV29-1	CSVKDRGQETQYF	TGCAGCGTAAAGGACAGGGGGCAAGAGACCCAGTACTTC
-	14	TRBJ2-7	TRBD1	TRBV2	CASSSSGGGVEQYF	TGTGCCAGCAGTTCCTCAGGGGGCGGAGTCGAGCAGTACTTC
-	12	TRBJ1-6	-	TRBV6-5	CASSPGDGPLHF	TGTGCCAGCAGCCCGGGGGACGGGCCCCTCCACTTT
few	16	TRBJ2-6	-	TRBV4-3	CASSQDRDSGANVLTF	TGCGCCAGCAGCCAAGACCGGGACTCTGGGGCCAACGTCCTGACTTTC
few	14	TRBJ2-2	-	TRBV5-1	CASSLGQNTGELFF	TGCGCCAGCAGCTTGGGGCAGAACACCGGGGAGCTGTTTTTT
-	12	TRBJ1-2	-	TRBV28	CASSPDIYGYTF	TGTGCCAGCAGTCCGGACATCTATGGCTACACCTTC
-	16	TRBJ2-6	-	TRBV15	CATSRGASSGANVLTF	TGTGCCACCAGCAGAGGGGCCTCCTCTGGGGCCAACGTCCTGACTTTC
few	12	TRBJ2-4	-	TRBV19	CASSPTGYIQYF	TGTGCCAGTAGCCCAACAGGCTACATTCAGTACTTC
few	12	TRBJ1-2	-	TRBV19	CASSTSQAGPTF	TGTGCCAGTAGTACGTCCCAAGCAGGGCCTACCTTC
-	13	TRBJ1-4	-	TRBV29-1	CSVVWGADEKLFF	TGCAGCGTTGTGTGGGGGGCCGATGAAAAACTGTTTTTT
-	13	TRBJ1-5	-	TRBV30	CAWTDSGNQPQHF	TGTGCCTGGACGGACAGTGGCAATCAGCCCCAGCATTTT
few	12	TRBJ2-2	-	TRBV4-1	CASSHRPGELFF	TGCGCCAGCAGCCACCGCCCCGGGGAGCTGTTTTTT
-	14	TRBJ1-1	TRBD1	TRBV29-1	CSDSFGQGNTEAFF	TGCAGTGACAGTTTCGGACAGGGGAACACTGAAGCTTTCTTT
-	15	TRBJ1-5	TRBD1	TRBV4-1	CASSHEDRDNQPQHF	TGCGCCAGCAGCCACGAGGACAGGGACAATCAGCCCCAGCATTTT
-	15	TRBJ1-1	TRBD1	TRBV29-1	CSVEEGGSLNTEAFF	TGCAGCGTTGAAGAAGGGGGCAGCCTGAACACTGAAGCCTTCTTT
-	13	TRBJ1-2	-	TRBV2	CASSEGTDYGYTF	TGTGCCAGCAGTGAAGGGACAGACTATGGCTACACCTTC
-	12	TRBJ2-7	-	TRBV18	CASSPNRYEQYF	TGTGCCAGCTCACCAAATCGCTACGAGCAGTACTTC
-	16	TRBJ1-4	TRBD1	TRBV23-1	CASRRTGGAANEKLFF	TGCGCCAGCAGGAGAACAGGGGGCGCCGCTAATGAAAAACTGTTTTTT
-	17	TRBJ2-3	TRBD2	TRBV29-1	CSVEEPTSGGSSGTQYF	TGCAGCGTTGAAGAGCCGACTAGCGGGGGCTCTAGTGGGACGCAGTATTTT
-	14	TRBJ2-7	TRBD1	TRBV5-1	CASSLDGTGTEQYF	TGCGCCAGCAGCTTGGACGGGACAGGGACCGAGCAGTACTTC
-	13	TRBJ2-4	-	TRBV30	CAWSHGAANIQYF	TGTGCCTGGAGTCATGGGGCGGCAAACATTCAGTACTTC
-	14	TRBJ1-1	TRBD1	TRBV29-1	CSVDRTGVDTEAFF	TGCAGCGTTGACCGAACAGGGGTAGACACTGAAGCTTTCTTT
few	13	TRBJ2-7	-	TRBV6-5	CASRRDKIYEQYF	TGTGCCAGCAGGAGGGACAAGATCTACGAGCAGTACTTC
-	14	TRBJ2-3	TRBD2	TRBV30	CAWTMRGGTDTQYF	TGTGCCTGGACGATGCGGGGGGGCACAGATACGCAGTATTTT
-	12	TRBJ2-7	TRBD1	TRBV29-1	CSGRQGAREQYF	TGCAGCGGACGACAGGGGGCAAGGGAGCAGTACTTC
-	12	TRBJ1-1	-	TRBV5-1	CASSRGPTEAFF	TGCGCCAGCAGTCGGGGGCCCACTGAAGCTTTCTTT
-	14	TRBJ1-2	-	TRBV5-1	CASSLDGQNYGYTF	TGCGCCAGCAGCTTGGATGGACAGAACTATGGCTACACCTTC
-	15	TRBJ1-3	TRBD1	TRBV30	CAWSGQDVSGNTIYF	TGTGCCTGGTCAGGACAGGACGTCTCTGGAAACACCATATATTTT
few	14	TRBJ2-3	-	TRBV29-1	CSVEGGRGADTQYF	TGCAGCGTTGAAGGGGGCAGGGGCGCAGATACGCAGTATTTT
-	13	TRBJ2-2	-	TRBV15	CATSRAGVGELFF	TGTGCCACCAGCAGAGCGGGGGTCGGGGAGCTGTTTTTT
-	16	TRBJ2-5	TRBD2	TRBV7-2	CASSLAPSGGQETQYF	TGTGCCAGCAGCTTAGCTCCTAGCGGGGGGCAAGAGACCCAGTACTTC
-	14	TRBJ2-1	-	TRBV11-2	CASSLARWDNEQFF	TGTGCCAGCAGCTTAGCCCGATGGGACAATGAGCAGTTCTTC
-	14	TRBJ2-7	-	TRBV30	CAWNGVRVGLEQYF	TGTGCCTGGAATGGTGTCAGGGTAGGGCTAGAGCAGTACTTC
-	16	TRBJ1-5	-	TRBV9	CASSGGLGHSNQPQHF	TGTGCCAGCAGCGGGGGTTTGGGGCATAGCAATCAGCCCCAGCATTTT
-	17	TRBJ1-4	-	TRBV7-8	CASSLNLRPATDEKLFF	TGTGCCAGCAGCTTAAATTTGAGACCCGCGACTGATGAAAAACTGTTTTTT
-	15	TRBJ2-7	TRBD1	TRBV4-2	CASSRLGQGGSEQYF	TGTGCCAGCAGCCGCTTGGGACAGGGAGGATCCGAGCAGTACTTC
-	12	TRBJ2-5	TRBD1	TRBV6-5	CASRDRGETQYF	TGTGCCAGCAGAGACAGGGGAGAGACCCAGTACTTC
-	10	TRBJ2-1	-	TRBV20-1	CSARVGGEFF	TGCAGTGCTAGAGTTGGGGGCGAGTTCTTC
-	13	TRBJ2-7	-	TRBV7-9	CASSLDRGLEQYF	TGTGCCAGCAGCTTAGATAGGGGACTCGAGCAGTACTTC
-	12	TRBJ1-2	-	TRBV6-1	CASSESNYGYTF	TGTGCCAGCAGTGAAAGTAACTATGGCTACACCTTC
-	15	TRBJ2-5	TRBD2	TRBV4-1	CASSPPGGRQETQYF	TGCGCCAGCAGCCCCCCGGGAGGGAGGCAAGAGACCCAGTACTTC
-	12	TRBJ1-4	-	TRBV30	CAWSPFREKLFF	TGTGCCTGGAGCCCATTCCGGGAAAAACTGTTTTTT
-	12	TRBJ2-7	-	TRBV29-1	CSVKQGAYEQYF	TGCAGCGTTAAACAGGGAGCCTACGAGCAGTACTTC
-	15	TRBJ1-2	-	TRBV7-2	CASSLEAATNYGYTF	TGTGCCAGCAGCTTAGAGGCAGCAACCAACTATGGCTACACCTTC
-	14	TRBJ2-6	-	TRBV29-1	CSAAGSAGANVLTF	TGCAGCGCCGCAGGGTCCGCCGGGGCCAACGTCCTGACTTTC
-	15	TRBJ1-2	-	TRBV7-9	CASSLIEASVNGYTF	TGTGCCAGCAGCTTGATCGAGGCTTCAGTAAATGGCTACACCTTC
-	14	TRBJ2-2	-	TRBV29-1	CSVVLGYGPGELFF	TGCAGCGTTGTTTTGGGATACGGACCCGGGGAGCTGTTTTTT
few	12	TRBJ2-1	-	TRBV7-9	CASSRGPDEQFF	TGTGCCAGCTCACGTGGCCCCGATGAGCAGTTCTTC
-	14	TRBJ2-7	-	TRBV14	CASSQEWGAYEQYF	TGTGCCAGCAGCCAAGAATGGGGGGCCTACGAGCAGTACTTC
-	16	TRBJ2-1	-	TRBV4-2	CASSVRTGSSYNEQFF	TGTGCCAGCAGCGTTCGAACAGGTAGCTCCTACAATGAGCAGTTCTTC
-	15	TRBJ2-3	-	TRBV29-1	CSVGSPEGGTDTQYF	TGCAGCGTTGGAAGCCCAGAGGGGGGCACAGATACGCAGTATTTT
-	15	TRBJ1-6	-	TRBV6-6	CASSYSRPFDSPLHF	TGTGCCAGCAGTTACTCGAGACCGTTCGATTCACCCCTCCACTTT
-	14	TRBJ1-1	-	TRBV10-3	CAISEVGVGTEAFF	TGTGCCATCAGTGAAGTGGGGGTCGGCACTGAAGCTTTCTTT
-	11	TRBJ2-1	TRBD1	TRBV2	CAADRGYEQFF	TGTGCCGCGGACAGGGGTTATGAGCAGTTCTTC
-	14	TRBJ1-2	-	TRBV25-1	CASSDTGWDYGYTF	TGTGCCAGCAGTGACACAGGGTGGGACTATGGCTACACCTTC
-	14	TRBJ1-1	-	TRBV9	CASSAGGVGTEAFF	TGTGCCAGCAGCGCCGGAGGGGTAGGCACTGAAGCTTTCTTT
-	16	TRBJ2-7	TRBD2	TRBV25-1	CASSDPSGGPGREQYF	TGTGCCAGCAGTGACCCTAGCGGGGGGCCGGGACGGGAGCAGTACTTC
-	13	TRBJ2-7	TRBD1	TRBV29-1	CSGTGTGAHEQYF	TGCAGCGGAACCGGGACAGGGGCCCACGAGCAGTACTTC